This is a list of T cell receptor beta chains from one sample in a study of CD8+ T cells in alopecia areata. Only in-frame clones appear in the TCRdb table, and some are missing; sequencing was by immunoSEQ multiplex PCR. This sample has about 94,000 clones; around 70% occur once, and the top ten carry 15% to 20%. Sequencing used CD8+ T cells sorted from blood, obtained between weeks 43 and 45, from a patient treated with tofacitinib. Receptor source: a human donor with alopecia areata. CDR3s include the opening cysteine and the closing phenylalanine or tryptophan. A D gene is named only where the DNA matches it firmly. The size field is filled for only some rows; it gives once, few, many or a size class.

v_gene: TRBV30
d_gene: .
abundance: few
j_gene: TRBJ1-1
CDR3nt: TGTGCCTGGAGCCCGGGACAGAACACTGAAGCTTTCTTT
CDR3aa: CAWSPGQNTEAFF

v_gene: TRBV9
d_gene: .
abundance: .
j_gene: TRBJ1-1
CDR3nt: TGTGCCAGCAGCCTCCCGCCAGGGGAAGCTTTCTTT
CDR3aa: CASSLPPGEAFF

v_gene: TRBV5-1
d_gene: .
abundance: .
j_gene: TRBJ1-1
CDR3nt: TGCGCCAGCGCCCTGACAGAGAACACTGAAGCTTTCTTT
CDR3aa: CASALTENTEAFF

v_gene: TRBV11-2
d_gene: .
abundance: .
j_gene: TRBJ1-2
CDR3nt: TGTGCCAGCAGCCTTCGGCGGTGGAAAAGTGGCTACACCTTC
CDR3aa: CASSLRRWKSGYTF

v_gene: TRBV10-2
d_gene: TRBD1
abundance: .
j_gene: TRBJ1-1
CDR3nt: TGCGCCACCCGGCTGGAACAGGGGGGAATGAACACTGAAGCTTTCTTT
CDR3aa: CATRLEQGGMNTEAFF

v_gene: TRBV27
d_gene: .
abundance: .
j_gene: TRBJ2-3
CDR3nt: TGTGCCAGCACCTTCGGGACCAAACACGGCATTACGCAGTATTTT
CDR3aa: CASTFGTKHGITQYF

v_gene: TRBV29-1
d_gene: .
abundance: .
j_gene: TRBJ1-1
CDR3nt: TGCAGCGTTGGTTCAGGGAGCACTGAAGCTTTCTTT
CDR3aa: CSVGSGSTEAFF

v_gene: TRBV2
d_gene: .
abundance: .
j_gene: TRBJ2-3
CDR3nt: TGTGCCAGCAGTGAAGGGGACACCTCCACAGATACGCAGTATTTT
CDR3aa: CASSEGDTSTDTQYF

v_gene: TRBV7-9
d_gene: TRBD2
abundance: few
j_gene: TRBJ2-3
CDR3nt: TGTGCCAGCAGCTTAGTCGGACTAGCGGGGGACACAGATACGCAGTATTTT
CDR3aa: CASSLVGLAGDTDTQYF

v_gene: TRBV27
d_gene: .
abundance: .
j_gene: TRBJ1-1
CDR3nt: TGTGCCAGCAGTGTACTTCAGGGGTCTGAAGCTTTCTTT
CDR3aa: CASSVLQGSEAFF

v_gene: TRBV2
d_gene: .
abundance: .
j_gene: TRBJ1-2
CDR3nt: TGTGCCAGCAGTGAGGGGGGCGAATATGGCTACACCTTC
CDR3aa: CASSEGGEYGYTF

v_gene: TRBV7-9
d_gene: .
abundance: .
j_gene: TRBJ1-1
CDR3nt: TGTGCCAGCAGCACGGACAGTTACACTGAAGCTTTCTTT
CDR3aa: CASSTDSYTEAFF

v_gene: TRBV11-2
d_gene: TRBD2
abundance: .
j_gene: TRBJ2-3
CDR3nt: TGTGCCAGCAGCCAGACTAGCGGGGGGATCACAGATACGCAGTATTTT
CDR3aa: CASSQTSGGITDTQYF

v_gene: TRBV11-2
d_gene: .
abundance: once
j_gene: TRBJ2-1
CDR3nt: TGTGCCAGCAGCTTTGGAGTCAATGAGCAGTTCTTC
CDR3aa: CASSFGVNEQFF

v_gene: TRBV7-2
d_gene: .
abundance: .
j_gene: TRBJ1-1
CDR3nt: TGTGCCAGCAGCGCCGACAGGCCTGAAGCTTTCTTT
CDR3aa: CASSADRPEAFF

v_gene: TRBV6-1
d_gene: .
abundance: .
j_gene: TRBJ2-3
CDR3nt: TGTGCCAGCAGTGACGGTTCTAGCACAGATACGCAGTATTTT
CDR3aa: CASSDGSSTDTQYF

v_gene: TRBV19
d_gene: .
abundance: .
j_gene: TRBJ1-1
CDR3nt: TGTGCCAGCCGGCGGAACACTGAAGCTTTCTTT
CDR3aa: CASRRNTEAFF

v_gene: TRBV6-6
d_gene: .
abundance: .
j_gene: TRBJ1-1
CDR3nt: TGTGCCAGCAGTTACAAGCTAATGAACACTGAAGCTTTCTTT
CDR3aa: CASSYKLMNTEAFF

v_gene: TRBV6-6
d_gene: .
abundance: .
j_gene: TRBJ2-2
CDR3nt: TGTGCCAGCACAAGCTCGAACACCGGGGAGCTGTTTTTT
CDR3aa: CASTSSNTGELFF

v_gene: TRBV29-1
d_gene: TRBD2
abundance: .
j_gene: TRBJ2-2
CDR3nt: TGCAGCGTTTCCGGGACTAGCGGGGGGCTTACCGGGGAGCTGTTTTTT
CDR3aa: CSVSGTSGGLTGELFF

v_gene: TRBV4-3
d_gene: .
abundance: .
j_gene: TRBJ1-4
CDR3nt: TGCGCCAGCAGCCCCGGGGGGGATGAAAAACTGTTTTTT
CDR3aa: CASSPGGDEKLFF

v_gene: TRBV5-6
d_gene: .
abundance: .
j_gene: TRBJ2-1
CDR3nt: TGTGCCAGCAGCTTGGAAGCGCTCAATGAGCAGTTCTTC
CDR3aa: CASSLEALNEQFF

v_gene: TRBV5-4
d_gene: TRBD1
abundance: .
j_gene: TRBJ2-7
CDR3nt: TGTGCCAGCAGCCTCGGACAGGGGTCCTACGAGCAGTACTTC
CDR3aa: CASSLGQGSYEQYF

v_gene: TRBV5-1
d_gene: .
abundance: .
j_gene: TRBJ2-1
CDR3nt: TGCGCCAGCAGCTTTAAATCCAATGAGCAGTTCTTC
CDR3aa: CASSFKSNEQFF

v_gene: TRBV29-1
d_gene: .
abundance: few
j_gene: TRBJ1-4
CDR3nt: TGCAGCGTGAGGACAGACCTCAATGAAAAACTGTTTTTT
CDR3aa: CSVRTDLNEKLFF

v_gene: TRBV27
d_gene: .
abundance: .
j_gene: TRBJ2-1
CDR3nt: TGTGCCAGCACCGACGGTGCGGGGTTCTCCTACAATGAGCAGTTCTTC
CDR3aa: CASTDGAGFSYNEQFF

v_gene: TRBV29-1
d_gene: .
abundance: once
j_gene: TRBJ2-2
CDR3nt: TGCAGCGTTGATAGGGGACTCACCGGGGAGCTGTTTTTT
CDR3aa: CSVDRGLTGELFF

v_gene: TRBV13
d_gene: .
abundance: few
j_gene: TRBJ1-1
CDR3nt: TGTGCCAGCAGCCCGGACCCTGAAGCTTTCTTT
CDR3aa: CASSPDPEAFF

v_gene: TRBV10-3
d_gene: .
abundance: .
j_gene: TRBJ2-7
CDR3nt: TGTGCCATCAGTGAGGGGCCCCCGGTCGAGCAGTACTTC
CDR3aa: CAISEGPPVEQYF

v_gene: TRBV9
d_gene: .
abundance: .
j_gene: TRBJ2-1
CDR3nt: TGTGCCAGCAGCGTAGATATTGGGACCCACAATGAGCAGTTCTTC
CDR3aa: CASSVDIGTHNEQFF

v_gene: TRBV5-1
d_gene: .
abundance: .
j_gene: TRBJ1-2
CDR3nt: TGCGCCAGCAGCTTGGGTTTGGGTCCTCCTAACTATGGCTACACCTTC
CDR3aa: CASSLGLGPPNYGYTF

v_gene: TRBV12-5
d_gene: .
abundance: .
j_gene: TRBJ2-3
CDR3nt: TGTGCTAGTGGTCCCGACGCCTTTCGGACCCCCACAGATACGCAGTATTTT
CDR3aa: CASGPDAFRTPTDTQYF

v_gene: TRBV6-5
d_gene: .
abundance: .
j_gene: TRBJ1-2
CDR3nt: TGTGCCAGCATCGGGGCGGCGCGACTTGGAGATGGCTACACCTTC
CDR3aa: CASIGAARLGDGYTF

v_gene: TRBV30
d_gene: TRBD1
abundance: .
j_gene: TRBJ2-7
CDR3nt: TGTGCCTGGAGTTCGGGACAGGGATTCTACGAGCAGTACTTC
CDR3aa: CAWSSGQGFYEQYF

v_gene: TRBV2
d_gene: TRBD1
abundance: once
j_gene: TRBJ1-2
CDR3nt: TGTGCCAGCAGTGAATACCGTCCCGGGACAGGTTCCTATGTTGGCTACACCTTC
CDR3aa: CASSEYRPGTGSYVGYTF

v_gene: TRBV19
d_gene: .
abundance: .
j_gene: TRBJ1-1
CDR3nt: TGTGCCAGTATGGCTAACACTGAAGCTTTCTTT
CDR3aa: CASMANTEAFF

v_gene: TRBV25-1
d_gene: .
abundance: .
j_gene: TRBJ1-4
CDR3nt: TGTGCCAGCAGTGAAGGGATCGGTGAAAAACTGTTTTTT
CDR3aa: CASSEGIGEKLFF

v_gene: TRBV29-1
d_gene: .
abundance: .
j_gene: TRBJ2-2
CDR3nt: TGCAGCGTTGTGGCCGACACCGGGGAGCTGTTTTTT
CDR3aa: CSVVADTGELFF

v_gene: TRBV29-1
d_gene: TRBD1
abundance: .
j_gene: TRBJ2-7
CDR3nt: TGCAGCGTCGGCGGACAGGTCTACGAGCAGTACTTC
CDR3aa: CSVGGQVYEQYF

v_gene: TRBV15
d_gene: .
abundance: .
j_gene: TRBJ2-1
CDR3nt: TGTGCCACCAGCCCCAGACGGTGGGGGGCCCTCAGCTCCTACAATGAGCAGTTCTTC
CDR3aa: CATSPRRWGALSSYNEQFF

v_gene: TRBV13
d_gene: .
abundance: .
j_gene: TRBJ2-1
CDR3nt: TGTGCCAGCAGCCCGGAGAAGGGAGAGCAGTTCTTC
CDR3aa: CASSPEKGEQFF

v_gene: TRBV12-5
d_gene: .
abundance: few
j_gene: TRBJ2-2
CDR3nt: TGTGCTAGTGGTTTGGTACAGGCAGACATCAACACCGGGGAGCTGTTTTTT
CDR3aa: CASGLVQADINTGELFF

v_gene: TRBV5-1
d_gene: .
abundance: .
j_gene: TRBJ1-2
CDR3nt: TGCGCCAGCAGCGGAAGGGACGGGTACTATGGCTACACCTTC
CDR3aa: CASSGRDGYYGYTF

v_gene: TRBV5-1
d_gene: .
abundance: .
j_gene: TRBJ2-1
CDR3nt: TGCGCCAGCAGCTTGACTGGGGGGTCCTACAATGAGCAGTTCTTC
CDR3aa: CASSLTGGSYNEQFF

v_gene: TRBV11-2
d_gene: TRBD1
abundance: .
j_gene: TRBJ1-6
CDR3nt: TGTGCCAGCAGCTCCGGGACAGTAAATTCACCCCTCCACTTT
CDR3aa: CASSSGTVNSPLHF

v_gene: TRBV5-1
d_gene: .
abundance: .
j_gene: TRBJ2-1
CDR3nt: TGCGCCAGCAGCTTGGCGGGCGGGGGCCTGAATGAGCAGTTCTTC
CDR3aa: CASSLAGGGLNEQFF

v_gene: TRBV12-5
d_gene: .
abundance: .
j_gene: TRBJ2-7
CDR3nt: TGTGCTAGTGGTGCCCCCCGGCTGTACTTC
CDR3aa: CASGAPRLYF

v_gene: TRBV29-1
d_gene: TRBD1
abundance: .
j_gene: TRBJ2-7
CDR3nt: TGCAGCGTAGCCGGGACAGAGTCCTACGAGCAGTACTTC
CDR3aa: CSVAGTESYEQYF

v_gene: TRBV5-6
d_gene: TRBD2
abundance: .
j_gene: TRBJ2-7
CDR3nt: TGTGCCAGCAGACCCGGGACTAGCGGGGGATACGAGCAGTACTTC
CDR3aa: CASRPGTSGGYEQYF

v_gene: TRBV19
d_gene: .
abundance: once
j_gene: TRBJ2-2
CDR3nt: TGTGCCAGTAGTATCTACACCGGGGAGCTGTTTTTT
CDR3aa: CASSIYTGELFF

v_gene: TRBV7-9
d_gene: TRBD1
abundance: .
j_gene: TRBJ1-2
CDR3nt: TGTGCCAGCAGCTTAGGTTCAGGGGGCGATGGCTACACCTTC
CDR3aa: CASSLGSGGDGYTF

v_gene: TRBV18
d_gene: TRBD1
abundance: .
j_gene: TRBJ1-2
CDR3nt: TGTGCCAGCTCACCACCGGGGCAGGGGGACGGCTACACCTTC
CDR3aa: CASSPPGQGDGYTF

v_gene: TRBV12-5
d_gene: .
abundance: .
j_gene: TRBJ2-2
CDR3nt: TGTGCTAGTGACGAGGGGTATCCCCGACCCGGGGAGCTGTTTTTT
CDR3aa: CASDEGYPRPGELFF

v_gene: TRBV2
d_gene: .
abundance: .
j_gene: TRBJ2-1
CDR3nt: TGTGCCAGCAGTGAAGCGCTTGGGAATGAGCAGTTCTTC
CDR3aa: CASSEALGNEQFF

v_gene: TRBV30
d_gene: .
abundance: .
j_gene: TRBJ2-1
CDR3nt: TGTGCCTGGAGTGTTAAAAGCGAGCAGTTCTTC
CDR3aa: CAWSVKSEQFF

v_gene: TRBV5-4
d_gene: .
abundance: .
j_gene: TRBJ1-2
CDR3nt: TGTGCCAGCAGCTTGGGGACTAAGAGAGCCGATTTGGGCTACACCTTC
CDR3aa: CASSLGTKRADLGYTF